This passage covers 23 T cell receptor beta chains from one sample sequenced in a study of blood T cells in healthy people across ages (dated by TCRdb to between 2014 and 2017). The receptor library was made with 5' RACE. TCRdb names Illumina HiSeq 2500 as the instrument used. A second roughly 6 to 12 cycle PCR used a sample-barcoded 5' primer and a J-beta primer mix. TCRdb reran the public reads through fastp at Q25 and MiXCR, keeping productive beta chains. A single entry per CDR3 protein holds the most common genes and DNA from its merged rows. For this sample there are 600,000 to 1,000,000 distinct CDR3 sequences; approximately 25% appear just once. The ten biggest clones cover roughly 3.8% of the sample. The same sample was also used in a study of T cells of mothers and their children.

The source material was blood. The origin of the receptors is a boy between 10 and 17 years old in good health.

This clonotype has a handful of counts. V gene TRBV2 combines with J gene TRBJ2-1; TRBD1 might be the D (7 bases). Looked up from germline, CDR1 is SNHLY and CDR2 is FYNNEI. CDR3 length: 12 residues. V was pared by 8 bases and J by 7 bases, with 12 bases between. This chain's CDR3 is CASEGAGNEQFF. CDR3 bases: TGTGCCAGCGAGGGGGCGGGGAATGAGCAGTTCTTC.

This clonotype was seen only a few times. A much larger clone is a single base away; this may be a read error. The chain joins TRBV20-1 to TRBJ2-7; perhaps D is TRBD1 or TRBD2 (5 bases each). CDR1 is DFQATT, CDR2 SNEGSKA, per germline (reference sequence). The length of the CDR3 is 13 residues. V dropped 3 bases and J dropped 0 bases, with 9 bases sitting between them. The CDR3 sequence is CSASEGSSYEQYF. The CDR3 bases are TGCAGTGCTAGCGAGGGGAGCTCCTACGAGCAGTACTTC.

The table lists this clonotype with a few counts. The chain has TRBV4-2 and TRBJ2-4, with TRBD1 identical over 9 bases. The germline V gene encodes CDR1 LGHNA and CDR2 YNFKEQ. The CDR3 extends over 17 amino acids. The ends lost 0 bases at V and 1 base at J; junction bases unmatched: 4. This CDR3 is CASSQEQGAMAKNIQYF. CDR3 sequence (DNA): TGTGCCAGCAGCCAAGAACAGGGGGCAATGGCCAAAAACATTCAGTACTTC.

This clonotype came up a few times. CDR3 sequence (DNA): TGTGCCAGCAGCGGAGGACAGTACTCTGGGGCCAACGTCCTGACTTTC. Translating it yields CASSGGQYSGANVLTF. This rearrangement joins TRBV7-9 to TRBJ2-6; D possibly corresponds to TRBD1 (6 bases). This CDR3 comprises 16 residues. Germline-derived CDR1 and CDR2 are SEHNR and FQNEAQ (reference sequence). V lost 5 bases and J 0 bases, leaving 11 bases between the germline ends.

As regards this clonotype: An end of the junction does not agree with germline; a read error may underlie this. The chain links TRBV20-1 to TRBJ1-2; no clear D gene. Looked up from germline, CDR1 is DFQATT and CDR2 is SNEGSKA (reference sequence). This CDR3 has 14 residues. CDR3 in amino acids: CSARDLSDNHGYTF. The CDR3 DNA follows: TGCAGTGCTAGGGATCTTTCGGATAACCATGGCTACACCTTC.

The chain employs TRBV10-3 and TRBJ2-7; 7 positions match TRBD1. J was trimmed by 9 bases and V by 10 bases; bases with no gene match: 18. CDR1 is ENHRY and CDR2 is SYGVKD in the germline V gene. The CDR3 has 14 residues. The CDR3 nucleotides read TGTGCCACCAGGGACAGCTTGTCATGGGAAGGGCAGTACTTC. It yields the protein CATRDSLSWEGQYF.

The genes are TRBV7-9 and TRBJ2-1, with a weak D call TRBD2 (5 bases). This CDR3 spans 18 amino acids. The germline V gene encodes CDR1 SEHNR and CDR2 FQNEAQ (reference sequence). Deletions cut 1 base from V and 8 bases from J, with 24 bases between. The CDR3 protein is CASSLGYPPGKVIDEQFF. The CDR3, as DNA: TGTGCCAGCAGCTTAGGATACCCACCGGGAAAGGTAATCGATGAGCAGTTCTTC.

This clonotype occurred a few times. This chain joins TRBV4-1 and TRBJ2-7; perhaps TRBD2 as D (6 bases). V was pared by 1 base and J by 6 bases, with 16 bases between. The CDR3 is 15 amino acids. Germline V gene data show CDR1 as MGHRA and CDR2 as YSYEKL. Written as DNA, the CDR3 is TGCGCCAGCAGCCAAGCAGTGGCGGGACCGGGCGAGCAGTACTTC. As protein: CASSQAVAGPGEQYF.

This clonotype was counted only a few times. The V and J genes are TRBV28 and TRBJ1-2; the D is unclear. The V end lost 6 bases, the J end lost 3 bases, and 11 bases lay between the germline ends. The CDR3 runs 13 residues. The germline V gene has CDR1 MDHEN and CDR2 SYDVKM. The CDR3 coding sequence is TGTGCCAGCAGCCCCCCAGGTTACTATGGCTACACCTTC. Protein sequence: CASSPPGYYGYTF.

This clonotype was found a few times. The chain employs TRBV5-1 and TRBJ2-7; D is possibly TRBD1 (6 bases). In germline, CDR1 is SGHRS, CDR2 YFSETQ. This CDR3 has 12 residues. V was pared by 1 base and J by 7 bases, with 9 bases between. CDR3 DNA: TGCGCCAGCAGCTTGAACAGGGAGGAGCAGTACTTC. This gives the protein CASSLNREEQYF. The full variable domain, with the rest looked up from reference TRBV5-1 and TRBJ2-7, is KAGVTQTPRYLIKTRGQQVTLSCSPISGHRSVSWYQQTPGQGLQFLFEYFSETQRNKGNFPGRFSGRQFSNSRSEMNVSTLELGDSALYLCASSLNREEQYFGPGTRLTVT.

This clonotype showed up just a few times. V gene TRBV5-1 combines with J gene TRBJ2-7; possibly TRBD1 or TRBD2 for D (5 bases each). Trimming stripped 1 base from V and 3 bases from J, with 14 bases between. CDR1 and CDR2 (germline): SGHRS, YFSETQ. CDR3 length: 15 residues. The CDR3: CASSLSWGTLYEQYF. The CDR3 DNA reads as TGCGCCAGCAGCTTGTCATGGGGGACCCTCTACGAGCAGTACTTC.

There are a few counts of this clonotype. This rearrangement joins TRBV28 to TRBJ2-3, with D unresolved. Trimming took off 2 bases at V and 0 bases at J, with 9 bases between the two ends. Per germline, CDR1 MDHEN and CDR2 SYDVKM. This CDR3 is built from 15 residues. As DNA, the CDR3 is TGTGCCAGCAGTTTAGGTGCGGCTAGCACAGATACGCAGTATTTT. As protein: CASSLGAASTDTQYF.

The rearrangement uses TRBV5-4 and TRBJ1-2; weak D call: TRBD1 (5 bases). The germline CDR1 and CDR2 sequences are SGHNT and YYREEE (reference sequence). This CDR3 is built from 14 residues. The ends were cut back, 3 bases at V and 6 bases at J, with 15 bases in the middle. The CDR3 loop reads CASSWRGGGDGYTF. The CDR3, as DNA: TGTGCCAGCAGCTGGCGGGGGGGAGGAGATGGCTACACCTTC.

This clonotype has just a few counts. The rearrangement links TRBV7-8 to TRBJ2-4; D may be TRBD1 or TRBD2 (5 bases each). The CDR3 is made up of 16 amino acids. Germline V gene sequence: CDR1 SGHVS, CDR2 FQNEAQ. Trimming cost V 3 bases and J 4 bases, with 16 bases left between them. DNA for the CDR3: TGTGCCAGCAGCTTCGGACCGGGACGCACTAAAAACATTCAGTACTTC. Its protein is CASSFGPGRTKNIQYF. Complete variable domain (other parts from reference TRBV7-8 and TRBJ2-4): GAGVSQSPRYKVAKRGQDVALRCDPISGHVSLFWYQQALGQGPEFLTYFQNEAQLDKSGLPSDRFFAERPEGSVSTLKIQRTQQEDSAVYLCASSFGPGRTKNIQYFGAGTRLSVL.

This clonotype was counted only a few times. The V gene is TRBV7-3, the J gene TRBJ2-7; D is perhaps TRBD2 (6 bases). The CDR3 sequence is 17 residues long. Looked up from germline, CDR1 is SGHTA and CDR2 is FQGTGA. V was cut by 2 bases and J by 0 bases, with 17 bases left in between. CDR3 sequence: CASSLYPIVEGSYEQYF. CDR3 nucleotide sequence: TGTGCCAGCAGCTTATACCCTATTGTGGAGGGCTCCTACGAGCAGTACTTC.

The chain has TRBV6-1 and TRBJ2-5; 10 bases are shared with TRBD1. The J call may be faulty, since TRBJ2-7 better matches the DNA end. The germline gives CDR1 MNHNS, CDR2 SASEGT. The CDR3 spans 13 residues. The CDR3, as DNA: TGTGCCAGTGGACAGGGGGTCTCCTACGAGCAGTACTTC. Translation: CASGQGVSYEQYF.

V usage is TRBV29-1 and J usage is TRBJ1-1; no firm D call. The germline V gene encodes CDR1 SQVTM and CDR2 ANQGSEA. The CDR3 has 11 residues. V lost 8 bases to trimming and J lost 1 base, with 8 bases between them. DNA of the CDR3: TGCAGCCTTACAGAGAACACTGAAGCTTTCTTT. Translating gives CSLTENTEAFF.

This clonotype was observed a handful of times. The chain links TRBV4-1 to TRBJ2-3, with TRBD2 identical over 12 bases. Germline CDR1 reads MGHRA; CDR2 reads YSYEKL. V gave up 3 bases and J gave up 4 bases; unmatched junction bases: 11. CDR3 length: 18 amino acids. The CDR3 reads CASSHGLPGLAGPDTQYF. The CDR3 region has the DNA TGCGCCAGCAGCCACGGACTACCGGGACTAGCGGGTCCAGATACGCAGTATTTT.

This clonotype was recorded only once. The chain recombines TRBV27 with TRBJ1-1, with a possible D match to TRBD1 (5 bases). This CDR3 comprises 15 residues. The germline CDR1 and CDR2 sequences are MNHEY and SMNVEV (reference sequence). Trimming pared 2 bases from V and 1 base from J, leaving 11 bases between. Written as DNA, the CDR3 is TGTGCCAGCAGTTTAGGGGCGGCTCGGAACACTGAAGCTTTCTTT. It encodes CASSLGAARNTEAFF.

Written as DNA, the CDR3 is TGTGCCAGCAGCCAAGGGTCACCTTCACCCCTCCACTTT. Residues: CASSQGSPSPLHF. J is TRBJ1-6 and V is TRBV3-1; D uncertain. From germline, CDR1 is LGHDT and CDR2 YNNKEL (reference sequence). The CDR3 extends over 13 amino acids. V was pared by 1 base and J by 9 bases, with 7 bases between.

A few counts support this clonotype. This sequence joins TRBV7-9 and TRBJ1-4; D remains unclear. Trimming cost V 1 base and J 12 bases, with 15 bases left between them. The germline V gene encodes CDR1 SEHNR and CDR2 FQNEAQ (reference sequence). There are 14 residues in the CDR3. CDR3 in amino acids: CASSLVPGPVELFF. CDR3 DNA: TGTGCCAGCAGCTTAGTCCCAGGACCGGTCGAACTGTTTTTT.

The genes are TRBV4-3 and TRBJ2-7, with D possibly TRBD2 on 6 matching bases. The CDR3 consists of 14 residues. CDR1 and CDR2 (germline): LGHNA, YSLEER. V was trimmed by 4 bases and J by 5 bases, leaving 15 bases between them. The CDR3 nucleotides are TGCGCCAGCAGCCTTACCCGGGGGAGCCACGAGCAGTACTTC. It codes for CASSLTRGSHEQYF.

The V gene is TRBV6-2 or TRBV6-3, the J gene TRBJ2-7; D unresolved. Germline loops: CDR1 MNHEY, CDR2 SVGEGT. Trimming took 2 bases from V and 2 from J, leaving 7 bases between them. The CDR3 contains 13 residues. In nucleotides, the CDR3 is TGTGCCAGCAGTTACAGGGCAACCTACGAGCAGTACTTC. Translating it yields CASSYRATYEQYF.